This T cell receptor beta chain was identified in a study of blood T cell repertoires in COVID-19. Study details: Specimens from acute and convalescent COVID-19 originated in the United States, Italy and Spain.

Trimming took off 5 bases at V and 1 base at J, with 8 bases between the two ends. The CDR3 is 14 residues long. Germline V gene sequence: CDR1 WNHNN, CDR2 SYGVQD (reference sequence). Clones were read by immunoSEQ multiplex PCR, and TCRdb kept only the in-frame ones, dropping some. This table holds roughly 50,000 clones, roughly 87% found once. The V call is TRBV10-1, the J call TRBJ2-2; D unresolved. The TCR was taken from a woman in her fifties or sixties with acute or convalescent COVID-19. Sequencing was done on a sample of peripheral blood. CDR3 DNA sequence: TGCGCCAGCAGTTCCCACATGAACACCGGGGAGCTGTTTTTT. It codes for CASSSHMNTGELFF.